The T cell receptor (beta chain) under discussion was sequenced for a study of T cells after yellow fever vaccination (dated by TCRdb to about 2019). Study-wide context: The SMART-Seq v4 Ultra Low Input RNA kit was used to prepare libraries from fractions with low cell numbers. To follow T-cell clones before and after both primary and booster YFV17D yellow fever vaccination, bulk TCR alpha and beta repertoires underwent longitudinal sequencing. Blood samples were taken at several timepoints before and after primary and secondary immunization, and bulk PBMC replicates and cell subsets were isolated. Two healthy male donors made up the cohort, one aged 18 to 30 years and the other aged 30 to 40 years. Study-level results and caveats: The study included only two donors, which limits how far the findings can be generalized. Compared with the primary T-cell response, the secondary T-cell response was faster but weaker, reaching its peak on day 5 rather than on day 15. Because abundant contaminating clonotypes from the bulk population could be contained in FACS-sorted repertoires, computational filtering was required. A small fraction of clonotypes showed up in both the CD4 and CD8 compartments, probably as a result of convergent recombination. Most clones expanded after primary vaccination (96% of CD4 and around 89% of CD8) were re-detected after the booster, suggesting that broad memory maintenance occurred.

This sample was sequenced with an Illumina NovaSeq 6000. Synthesis of TCR cDNA relied on 5'RACE template switching, a step that introduced a universal primer site along with unique molecular identifiers. Priming of cDNA synthesis was performed from both the TCR alpha and TCR beta constant segments. Library amplification involved two PCR steps, and the second step added sample barcodes and sequencing adapters. Sequencing of libraries was done on Illumina HiSeq 2500 (2x100 bp) or NovaSeq (2x150 bp). The study's processing was this. MIGEC handled demultiplexing of reads and collapsing into UMI consensus sequences, while MiXCR performed V(D)J alignment. Vaccine-responding clonotypes were defined with edgeR using replicate PBMC samples, requiring FDR below 0.01 and a log2 fold change above 5 up to day 15. Each bulk clonotype received a CD4 or CD8 identity based on whether the sequenced CD4 or CD8 repertoire contained that clonotype at higher abundance. Starting from the raw public reads, TCRdb applied fastp trimming at Q25, assembled clones with MiXCR and retained in-frame beta chains. Every distinct CDR3 protein forms one entry, paired with its most common genes and DNA. TCRdb, not the authors, supplied the V and J calls. The sample has approximately 90,000 distinct CDR3 sequences on record, roughly 6% of them singletons. More than 40% of the sample goes to the ten largest clones.

For CDR1 and CDR2, the germline V gene lists ENHRY and SYGVKD. The CDR3 goes from the cysteine to the phenylalanine over 17 residues. The kept DNA is CDR3 alone, 51 bases in frame from the first base. Cut back by 3 bases and 0 bases, the V and J ends lie 15 bases apart. This clonotype was recorded many times. No cognate antigen has been identified for it. Base qualities were left out, and no much larger clone turns up one base away. Explained via the paper, the treatment or condition label denotes: live attenuated yellow fever vaccine strain. PBMCs were isolated from peripheral blood using a standard Ficoll-Paque protocol. Dynabeads CD4 and CD8 positive selection kits were used to isolate CD4 and CD8 T-cell fractions. RNA was extracted with TriZol from bulk PBMCs, CD4 and CD8 fractions, and dextramer-positive and dextramer-negative fractions.

The rearrangement joined TRBV10-3 to TRBJ2-4; the D gene is perhaps TRBD1, from 5 matching bases. The sequence was collected from a man aged 18 to 35 who received the YFV17D yellow fever vaccine. Sequences were derived from CD8+ T cells sorted from PBMCs, sampled 10 days after the yellow fever booster vaccination. For the CDR3, the sequence is CAISESGFSTAKNIQYF. The bases are TGTGCCATCAGTGAATCAGGGTTTTCGACAGCCAAAAACATTCAGTACTTC.